A selection of T cell receptor beta chains follows, all from one sample in a study of graft-versus-host responses after intestinal transplantation. The data were produced by immunoSEQ multiplex PCR, yet TCRdb's version contains in-frame clones alone and is incomplete. This sample has approximately 24,000 clones, with around 96% found just once. Sequenced here: PBMCs, sampled around 30 days after intestinal transplant. Receptors were obtained from a human patient who received an intestinal transplant, so some T cells may come from the graft donor. The CDR3 runs from the conserved cysteine through the conserved F or W. A D gene is named only where the DNA matches it firmly. Where a row states a size, it is once, few, many or the class of an expanded clone; other rows omit it.

clone size: -; D gene: TRBD2; J gene: TRBJ2-3; V gene: TRBV30; CDR3 DNA: TGTGCCTGGAGTGTACGAAGCGGGGGGACAGATACGCAGTATTTT; CDR3 protein: CAWSVRSGGTDTQYF
clone size: -; D gene: -; J gene: TRBJ2-1; V gene: TRBV29-1; CDR3 DNA: TGCAGCGTTGAAGGTTACAATGAGCAGTTCTTC; CDR3 protein: CSVEGYNEQFF
clone size: -; D gene: TRBD1; J gene: TRBJ1-5; V gene: TRBV28; CDR3 DNA: TGTGCCAGCAGTTTCGGGACAGGCGGCAATCAGCCCCAGCATTTT; CDR3 protein: CASSFGTGGNQPQHF
clone size: -; D gene: -; J gene: TRBJ2-1; V gene: TRBV5-6; CDR3 DNA: TGTGCCAGCAGCTCCGCCGCCTCAGGCGGACTATACAATGAGCAGTTCTTC; CDR3 protein: CASSSAASGGLYNEQFF
clone size: -; D gene: -; J gene: TRBJ2-7; V gene: TRBV27; CDR3 DNA: TGTGCCAGCAGCCCCCGGCCTGACCCCTACGAGCAGTACTTC; CDR3 protein: CASSPRPDPYEQYF
clone size: -; D gene: -; J gene: TRBJ2-1; V gene: TRBV15; CDR3 DNA: TGTGCCACCAGCAGGGCGGGGCGGGCGGGTTACAATGAGCAGTTCTTC; CDR3 protein: CATSRAGRAGYNEQFF
clone size: -; D gene: TRBD2; J gene: TRBJ2-1; V gene: TRBV10-3; CDR3 DNA: TGTGCCATCAGTCGTCTAGCGGGGAATGAGCAGTTCTTC; CDR3 protein: CAISRLAGNEQFF
clone size: -; D gene: -; J gene: TRBJ1-2; V gene: TRBV6-6; CDR3 DNA: TGTGCCAGCAGCAGCCTAACAGGTCCCGGTGGCTACACCTTC; CDR3 protein: CASSSLTGPGGYTF
clone size: -; D gene: -; J gene: TRBJ1-5; V gene: TRBV19; CDR3 DNA: TGTGCCAGTAGCCTCAGGCCTTCCCTTGATCAGTCCCAGCATTTT; CDR3 protein: CASSLRPSLDQSQHF
clone size: -; D gene: -; J gene: TRBJ2-5; V gene: TRBV5-1; CDR3 DNA: TGCGCCAGCAGCTTGTCGCTCCAAGAGACCCAGTACTTC; CDR3 protein: CASSLSLQETQYF
clone size: -; D gene: TRBD2; J gene: TRBJ2-1; V gene: TRBV5-6; CDR3 DNA: TGTGCCAGCAGCTTATCGACTAAGGGACTAGCGGGAGTGAAGGAGCAGTTCTTC; CDR3 protein: CASSLSTKGLAGVKEQFF
clone size: -; D gene: TRBD2; J gene: TRBJ2-7; V gene: TRBV7-9; CDR3 DNA: TGTGCCAGCAGCCCCTGGACTAGCTCCTACGAGCAGTACTTC; CDR3 protein: CASSPWTSSYEQYF
clone size: -; D gene: -; J gene: TRBJ2-3; V gene: TRBV11-2; CDR3 DNA: TGTGCCAGCAGCTTAGATAGGGTGATTAGCACAGATACGCAGTATTTT; CDR3 protein: CASSLDRVISTDTQYF
clone size: -; D gene: TRBD1; J gene: TRBJ1-2; V gene: TRBV6-1; CDR3 DNA: TGTGCCAGCAGTGAAGAGACAGGGTTGGGCTACACCTTC; CDR3 protein: CASSEETGLGYTF
clone size: -; D gene: -; J gene: TRBJ2-7; V gene: TRBV20-1; CDR3 DNA: TGCAGTGCTACTGAAGCCTACGAGCAGTACTTC; CDR3 protein: CSATEAYEQYF
clone size: once; D gene: -; J gene: TRBJ1-6; V gene: TRBV7-9; CDR3 DNA: TGTGCCAGCAGCTTCTCCGACACGAGGTATTCACCCCTCCACTTT; CDR3 protein: CASSFSDTRYSPLHF
clone size: -; D gene: -; J gene: TRBJ1-1; V gene: TRBV11-2; CDR3 DNA: TGTGCCAGCGCTCCGACAGTGAACACTGAAGCTTTCTTT; CDR3 protein: CASAPTVNTEAFF
clone size: -; D gene: -; J gene: TRBJ2-5; V gene: TRBV10-3; CDR3 DNA: TGTGCCATCAGTGATTCCGTCCCCCCAGAGACCCAGTACTTC; CDR3 protein: CAISDSVPPETQYF
clone size: -; D gene: TRBD1; J gene: TRBJ1-1; V gene: TRBV6-4; CDR3 DNA: TGTGCCAAGACCGGACAGGGACTTGTTTTGAACACTGAAGCTTTCTTT; CDR3 protein: CAKTGQGLVLNTEAFF
clone size: -; D gene: TRBD1; J gene: TRBJ2-7; V gene: TRBV10-2; CDR3 DNA: TGCGCCAGCAGTGAGCCTAGGACAGGGCCTCGAGACGAGCAGTACTTC; CDR3 protein: CASSEPRTGPRDEQYF
clone size: -; D gene: TRBD2; J gene: TRBJ2-3; V gene: TRBV10-1; CDR3 DNA: TGCGCCAGCAGTGAGAGACTAGCTTCAGATACGCAGTATTTT; CDR3 protein: CASSERLASDTQYF
clone size: -; D gene: TRBD1; J gene: TRBJ1-6; V gene: TRBV5-1; CDR3 DNA: TGCGCCAGCAGCTTGGGACAGGGCGGTTCACCCCTCCACTTT; CDR3 protein: CASSLGQGGSPLHF
clone size: -; D gene: -; J gene: TRBJ2-1; V gene: TRBV30; CDR3 DNA: TGTGCCTGGAGTCAGCCCAAAACGACAGGCTACAATGAGCAGTTCTTC; CDR3 protein: CAWSQPKTTGYNEQFF
clone size: -; D gene: TRBD1; J gene: TRBJ1-2; V gene: TRBV29-1; CDR3 DNA: TGCAGCGTTGGGTCACGGGACAGGGACCTCTATGGCTACACCTTC; CDR3 protein: CSVGSRDRDLYGYTF
clone size: -; D gene: -; J gene: TRBJ1-1; V gene: TRBV6-6; CDR3 DNA: TGTGCCAGCAGTAAGTGGGCAGATACTGAAGCTTTCTTT; CDR3 protein: CASSKWADTEAFF
clone size: -; D gene: -; J gene: TRBJ1-1; V gene: TRBV14; CDR3 DNA: TGTGCCAGCAGCCAAGTTAAAACGGGGGCGGACACTGAAGCTTTCTTT; CDR3 protein: CASSQVKTGADTEAFF
clone size: -; D gene: TRBD2; J gene: TRBJ2-5; V gene: TRBV28; CDR3 DNA: TGTGCCAGCAGTTTATTGGGCGGGAGGGCCGGTGAGCAGTACTTC; CDR3 protein: CASSLLGGRAGEQYF
clone size: once; D gene: -; J gene: TRBJ2-3; V gene: TRBV9; CDR3 DNA: TGTGCCAGCAGCGTAGCAGGCAGGGCCACAGATACGCAGTATTTT; CDR3 protein: CASSVAGRATDTQYF
clone size: -; D gene: TRBD2; J gene: TRBJ2-7; V gene: TRBV4-1; CDR3 DNA: TGCGCCAGCAGCAGGGCTAGCGGTTACGAGCAGTACTTC; CDR3 protein: CASSRASGYEQYF
clone size: once; D gene: -; J gene: TRBJ2-5; V gene: TRBV7-2; CDR3 DNA: TGTGCCAGCAGCGGAATAGAGACCCAGTACTTC; CDR3 protein: CASSGIETQYF
clone size: -; D gene: TRBD1; J gene: TRBJ2-4; V gene: TRBV19; CDR3 DNA: TGTGCCACCCAAACGGGACAGGGAGCCATTCAGTACTTC; CDR3 protein: CATQTGQGAIQYF
clone size: -; D gene: -; J gene: TRBJ1-6; V gene: TRBV7-6; CDR3 DNA: TGTGCCAGCAGCTCCGGAGGGGACAACCTCCACTTT; CDR3 protein: CASSSGGDNLHF
clone size: -; D gene: TRBD1; J gene: TRBJ2-1; V gene: TRBV5-1; CDR3 DNA: TGCGCCAGCCGGACAGGGAATGAGCAGTTCTTC; CDR3 protein: CASRTGNEQFF
clone size: -; D gene: -; J gene: TRBJ2-7; V gene: TRBV30; CDR3 DNA: TGTGCCTGGAGTCAATGGGGGGACAGAGGCTACGAGCAGTACTTC; CDR3 protein: CAWSQWGDRGYEQYF
clone size: -; D gene: -; J gene: TRBJ1-5; V gene: TRBV15; CDR3 DNA: TGTGCCACCAGCAGTGACGGAAGGACGGGGAAATGGGCGGCCCAGCATTTT; CDR3 protein: CATSSDGRTGKWAAQHF
clone size: -; D gene: -; J gene: TRBJ2-5; V gene: TRBV19; CDR3 DNA: TGTGCCAGTAGCGATGTAGGGGCTGGCCAAGAGACCCAGTACTTC; CDR3 protein: CASSDVGAGQETQYF
clone size: -; D gene: TRBD2; J gene: TRBJ2-3; V gene: TRBV5-1; CDR3 DNA: TGCGCCAGCAGCTTGGTGGAAGCGGGAGGGCCCCCAGATACGCAGTATTTT; CDR3 protein: CASSLVEAGGPPDTQYF
clone size: -; D gene: TRBD1; J gene: TRBJ2-2; V gene: TRBV6-1; CDR3 DNA: TGTGCCACAGGACAGGGAATTTCCGGGGAGCTGTTTTTT; CDR3 protein: CATGQGISGELFF
clone size: -; D gene: -; J gene: TRBJ1-2; V gene: TRBV28; CDR3 DNA: TGTGCCAGCAGTTTAGTTGGTGGCTACACCTTC; CDR3 protein: CASSLVGGYTF
clone size: -; D gene: TRBD2; J gene: TRBJ2-3; V gene: TRBV11-1; CDR3 DNA: TGTGCCAGCAGCTTAGGTCTAGCGGAGGGCACAGATACGCAGTATTTT; CDR3 protein: CASSLGLAEGTDTQYF
clone size: -; D gene: -; J gene: TRBJ2-7; V gene: TRBV9; CDR3 DNA: TGTGCCAACACGACCCCGGACACCCAATCCTACGAGCAGTACTTC; CDR3 protein: CANTTPDTQSYEQYF
clone size: -; D gene: TRBD1; J gene: TRBJ2-7; V gene: TRBV5-5; CDR3 DNA: TGTGCCAGCAACAAACAGGGGGCTCAGTACGAGCAGTACTTC; CDR3 protein: CASNKQGAQYEQYF
clone size: -; D gene: -; J gene: TRBJ1-6; V gene: TRBV5-4; CDR3 DNA: TGTGCCAGCAGCTTAGGGGAAAATTCACCCCTCCACTTT; CDR3 protein: CASSLGENSPLHF
clone size: -; D gene: TRBD1; J gene: TRBJ1-2; V gene: TRBV6-1; CDR3 DNA: TGTGCCAGCAGACACGGGACAGGGGGCACGGATGGCTACACCTTC; CDR3 protein: CASRHGTGGTDGYTF
clone size: -; D gene: TRBD1; J gene: TRBJ1-2; V gene: TRBV6-1; CDR3 DNA: TGTGCCAGCTACACAGGGGGCGCCGGTCAGGGTGGCTACACCTTC; CDR3 protein: CASYTGGAGQGGYTF
clone size: -; D gene: -; J gene: TRBJ2-7; V gene: TRBV6-1; CDR3 DNA: TGTGCCAGCAGTGAAGCGTCGTGGAGATTGGAGTACGAGCAGTACTTC; CDR3 protein: CASSEASWRLEYEQYF
clone size: -; D gene: TRBD2; J gene: TRBJ2-7; V gene: TRBV28; CDR3 DNA: TGTGCCAGCAGTTCCGGGACTAGCTACGAGCAGTACTTC; CDR3 protein: CASSSGTSYEQYF
clone size: -; D gene: -; J gene: TRBJ2-7; V gene: TRBV6-5; CDR3 DNA: TGTGCCAGCAGGCCCGGACAGAGCTCCTACGAGCAGTACTTC; CDR3 protein: CASRPGQSSYEQYF
clone size: -; D gene: -; J gene: TRBJ2-7; V gene: TRBV4-3; CDR3 DNA: TGCGCCAGCAGCCAAGGGTCAGGGGACTACGAGCAGTACTTC; CDR3 protein: CASSQGSGDYEQYF
clone size: -; D gene: -; J gene: TRBJ2-3; V gene: TRBV27; CDR3 DNA: TGTGCCAGCAGCAACCCCGCAGGGCGACGAACGCAGTATTTT; CDR3 protein: CASSNPAGRRTQYF
clone size: once; D gene: -; J gene: TRBJ2-7; V gene: TRBV7-9; CDR3 DNA: TGTGCCAGCAGCTCCTCCCAGGGGCCCTACGAGCAGTACTTC; CDR3 protein: CASSSSQGPYEQYF
clone size: -; D gene: TRBD1; J gene: TRBJ2-1; V gene: TRBV9; CDR3 DNA: TGTGCCAGCAGCTTCATGACAGGGGAAGAGCAGTTCTTC; CDR3 protein: CASSFMTGEEQFF
clone size: -; D gene: -; J gene: TRBJ2-7; V gene: TRBV4-1; CDR3 DNA: TGCGCCAGCAGCCCGCGGGCTTCCTCCTACGAGCAGTACTTC; CDR3 protein: CASSPRASSYEQYF
clone size: few; D gene: TRBD1; J gene: TRBJ1-3; V gene: TRBV4-1; CDR3 DNA: TGCGCCAGCGCACAATCCGACAGGGCCGGAAACACCATATATTTT; CDR3 protein: CASAQSDRAGNTIYF
clone size: -; D gene: TRBD2; J gene: TRBJ2-3; V gene: TRBV9; CDR3 DNA: TGTGCCAGCAGCGTAGTTACTAGCGGGAGCGGGGATACGCAGTATTTT; CDR3 protein: CASSVVTSGSGDTQYF
clone size: -; D gene: -; J gene: TRBJ2-7; V gene: TRBV11-2; CDR3 DNA: TGTGCCAGCAGCTTGGGGATTGTAGACGAGCAGTACTTC; CDR3 protein: CASSLGIVDEQYF
clone size: -; D gene: -; J gene: TRBJ2-7; V gene: TRBV6-5; CDR3 DNA: TGTGCCAGCAGTCCCGACAGAGTGAACTACGAGCAGTACTTC; CDR3 protein: CASSPDRVNYEQYF
clone size: -; D gene: -; J gene: TRBJ2-3; V gene: TRBV5-4; CDR3 DNA: TGTGCCAGCAGCACCACAGATACGCAGTATTTT; CDR3 protein: CASSTTDTQYF
clone size: -; D gene: -; J gene: TRBJ1-4; V gene: TRBV2; CDR3 DNA: TGTGCCAGCAGTGAAGAGGAGGAGTTTAATGAAAAACTGTTTTTT; CDR3 protein: CASSEEEEFNEKLFF